This is a list of T cell receptor beta chains from one sample in a study of blood T cells in healthy people across ages. Each CDR3 protein is one row after TCRdb ran MiXCR on the 5' RACE reads. Altogether more than 800,000 distinct CDR3 sequences are present, less than 50% being singletons, with the ten largest covering approximately 17%. Sample: blood. The receptors originated from a woman aged 60-75 years in good health. Both conserved end residues are part of each CDR3. D genes are given only for firm matches. Not all rows give a size; the values are once, few, many and, for expanded clones, a class.

J gene: TRBJ2-3
clone size: NA
D gene: TRBD1
CDR3 length: 12
V gene: TRBV5-6
CDR3 DNA: TGTGCCAGCAGCCCGGGGACAGAATCGCAGTATTTT
CDR3 protein: CASSPGTESQYF

J gene: TRBJ2-7
clone size: NA
D gene: TRBD1
CDR3 length: 14
V gene: TRBV29-1
CDR3 DNA: TGCAGCGTTCGACCCGGGACAGGAGGCTACGAGCAGTACTTC
CDR3 protein: CSVRPGTGGYEQYF

J gene: TRBJ1-1
clone size: NA
D gene: NA
CDR3 length: 15
V gene: TRBV12-3/TRBV12-4
CDR3 DNA: TGTGCCAGCAGTTTGGCGGGGGCTGAGAACACTGAAGCTTTCTTT
CDR3 protein: CASSLAGAENTEAFF

J gene: TRBJ2-3
clone size: few
D gene: NA
CDR3 length: 15
V gene: TRBV25-1
CDR3 DNA: TGTGCCAGCAGTGGAGTAGGACGGGACTTCGGTACGCAGTATTTT
CDR3 protein: CASSGVGRDFGTQYF

J gene: TRBJ1-5
clone size: few
D gene: NA
CDR3 length: 14
V gene: TRBV6-5
CDR3 DNA: TGTGCCAGCAGTTACGGAGCGGGTAATCAGCCCCAGCATTTT
CDR3 protein: CASSYGAGNQPQHF

J gene: TRBJ2-1
clone size: NA
D gene: NA
CDR3 length: 14
V gene: TRBV6-5
CDR3 DNA: TGTGCCAGCAGTGCACAGGGAACGTACAATGAGCAGTTCTTC
CDR3 protein: CASSAQGTYNEQFF

J gene: TRBJ2-1
clone size: few
D gene: NA
CDR3 length: 17
V gene: TRBV29-1
CDR3 DNA: TGCAGCGTTGAAGATCGGGGGAGAGGTAAAGCTAACGGTGAGCAGTTCTTC
CDR3 protein: CSVEDRGRGKANGEQFF

J gene: TRBJ2-1
clone size: few
D gene: NA
CDR3 length: 13
V gene: TRBV14
CDR3 DNA: TGTGCCAGCAGCACGTCCTTGGGCAATGAGCAGTTCTTC
CDR3 protein: CASSTSLGNEQFF

J gene: TRBJ2-5
clone size: NA
D gene: NA
CDR3 length: 13
V gene: TRBV7-2
CDR3 DNA: TGTGCCAGCAGACCAAGCGGAATGGAGACCCAGTACTTC
CDR3 protein: CASRPSGMETQYF

J gene: TRBJ2-7
clone size: NA
D gene: NA
CDR3 length: 16
V gene: TRBV6-2/TRBV6-3
CDR3 DNA: TGTGCCAGCAGCCCCCCCCCGGTGGGACACAACTACGAGCAGTACTTC
CDR3 protein: CASSPPPVGHNYEQYF

J gene: TRBJ2-5
clone size: few
D gene: TRBD2
CDR3 length: 15
V gene: TRBV7-6
CDR3 DNA: TGTGCCAGCAGCTTAGGGGATTGGGGAGGGGAGACCCAGTACTTC
CDR3 protein: CASSLGDWGGETQYF

J gene: TRBJ2-7
clone size: few
D gene: NA
CDR3 length: 14
V gene: TRBV6-1
CDR3 DNA: TGTGCCAGCATCCGCCTGACAGGCCCCTACGAGCAGTACTTC
CDR3 protein: CASIRLTGPYEQYF

J gene: TRBJ2-7
clone size: NA
D gene: TRBD1
CDR3 length: 13
V gene: TRBV20-1
CDR3 DNA: TGCAGTGCGGAAAGGGACAGGGGGTACGAGCAGTACTTC
CDR3 protein: CSAERDRGYEQYF

J gene: TRBJ2-7
clone size: many
D gene: NA
CDR3 length: 13
V gene: TRBV10-2
CDR3 DNA: TGCGCCAGCAGTGAGTCTAGGGTCACCGAGCAGTACTTC
CDR3 protein: CASSESRVTEQYF

J gene: TRBJ2-3
clone size: NA
D gene: NA
CDR3 length: 13
V gene: TRBV15
CDR3 DNA: TGTGCCACCAGCAGCGCAGACGCAGATACGCAGTATTTT
CDR3 protein: CATSSADADTQYF

J gene: TRBJ2-7
clone size: once
D gene: TRBD2
CDR3 length: 15
V gene: TRBV7-9
CDR3 DNA: TGTGCCAGCAGCTCTAGCGGGACGAATTCCTACGAGCAGTACTTC
CDR3 protein: CASSSSGTNSYEQYF

J gene: TRBJ2-7
clone size: NA
D gene: TRBD2
CDR3 length: 13
V gene: TRBV6-5
CDR3 DNA: TGTGCCAGCGGTCTAGCGGGGGCCGGCGAGCAGTACTTC
CDR3 protein: CASGLAGAGEQYF

J gene: TRBJ2-5
clone size: NA
D gene: TRBD2
CDR3 length: 15
V gene: TRBV3-1
CDR3 DNA: TGTGCCAGCAGCCCACTAGCGGGAGACCAAGAGACCCAGTACTTC
CDR3 protein: CASSPLAGDQETQYF

J gene: TRBJ2-1
clone size: once
D gene: TRBD2
CDR3 length: 16
V gene: TRBV7-6
CDR3 DNA: TGTGCCAGCAGCTTAGCTTCTGGCGGGAGTAGCAATGAGCAGTTCTTC
CDR3 protein: CASSLASGGSSNEQFF

J gene: TRBJ2-7
clone size: NA
D gene: NA
CDR3 length: 11
V gene: TRBV29-1
CDR3 DNA: TGCAGCGTTGAAGCCTACAATGAGCAGTACTTC
CDR3 protein: CSVEAYNEQYF

J gene: TRBJ2-7
clone size: NA
D gene: TRBD1
CDR3 length: 16
V gene: TRBV9
CDR3 DNA: TGTGCCAGCAGCGGGACAGGGGGAGGCCCCTCCTACGAGCAGTACTTC
CDR3 protein: CASSGTGGGPSYEQYF

J gene: TRBJ2-7
clone size: NA
D gene: TRBD1
CDR3 length: 15
V gene: TRBV30
CDR3 DNA: TGTGCCTGGACCTCCCAGTCTGGGACAGGGGCCGAGCAGTACTTC
CDR3 protein: CAWTSQSGTGAEQYF

J gene: TRBJ2-5
clone size: few
D gene: NA
CDR3 length: 9
V gene: TRBV28
CDR3 DNA: TGTGCCAGCAGTTTACCCCAGTACTTC
CDR3 protein: CASSLPQYF

J gene: TRBJ2-5
clone size: NA
D gene: NA
CDR3 length: 13
V gene: TRBV15
CDR3 DNA: TGTGCCACCAGCAGAGATCGGGTTGGGACCCAGTACTTC
CDR3 protein: CATSRDRVGTQYF

J gene: TRBJ2-7
clone size: NA
D gene: NA
CDR3 length: 15
V gene: TRBV7-8
CDR3 DNA: TGTGCCAGCATCCTAGTGGCGGGCGGACCCTACGAGCAGTGCTTC
CDR3 protein: CASILVAGGPYEQCF

J gene: TRBJ2-7
clone size: NA
D gene: TRBD2
CDR3 length: 16
V gene: TRBV7-3
CDR3 DNA: TGTGCCAGCAGCCCCAGAGCGGGGGACTTCTCCTACGAGCAGTACTTC
CDR3 protein: CASSPRAGDFSYEQYF

J gene: TRBJ2-3
clone size: NA
D gene: NA
CDR3 length: 15
V gene: TRBV27
CDR3 DNA: TGTGCCAGCAGTTTCGGACGAAATGCGCAAGATACGCAGTATTTT
CDR3 protein: CASSFGRNAQDTQYF

J gene: TRBJ2-5
clone size: NA
D gene: NA
CDR3 length: 15
V gene: TRBV7-2
CDR3 DNA: TGTGCCAGCAGCCCCGTGACGGGGGGCCGGGAGACCCAGTACTTC
CDR3 protein: CASSPVTGGRETQYF

J gene: TRBJ2-7
clone size: few
D gene: NA
CDR3 length: 17
V gene: TRBV15
CDR3 DNA: TGTGCCACCAGCAGAGATCGGGCGGCGGGACAGCTCTACGAGCAGTACTTC
CDR3 protein: CATSRDRAAGQLYEQYF

J gene: TRBJ1-2
clone size: NA
D gene: NA
CDR3 length: 14
V gene: TRBV12-3/TRBV12-4
CDR3 DNA: TGTGCCAGCAGTTTACGCGGGGACCTCTATGGCTACACCTTC
CDR3 protein: CASSLRGDLYGYTF

J gene: TRBJ2-6
clone size: NA
D gene: NA
CDR3 length: 14
V gene: TRBV6-6
CDR3 DNA: TGTGTCGTCAAGGGCGGGGCTGGGGCCAACGTCCTGACTTTC
CDR3 protein: CVVKGGAGANVLTF

J gene: TRBJ2-3
clone size: few
D gene: TRBD2
CDR3 length: 15
V gene: TRBV7-9
CDR3 DNA: TGTGCCAGCAGCTTTGGACTAGCGGGATCAGATACGCAGTATTTT
CDR3 protein: CASSFGLAGSDTQYF

J gene: TRBJ2-7
clone size: few
D gene: NA
CDR3 length: 11
V gene: TRBV20-1
CDR3 DNA: TGCAGTGCTAGAGACTGGTACGAGCAGTACTTC
CDR3 protein: CSARDWYEQYF

J gene: TRBJ2-5
clone size: NA
D gene: TRBD1
CDR3 length: 12
V gene: TRBV12-3/TRBV12-4
CDR3 DNA: TGTGCCAGCACCTCGACAGGGGAGACCCAGTACTTC
CDR3 protein: CASTSTGETQYF

J gene: TRBJ2-5
clone size: NA
D gene: TRBD1
CDR3 length: 15
V gene: TRBV20-1
CDR3 DNA: TGCAGTACTCCGCTTTGGGACAGGGAGGGGGAGACCCAGTACTTC
CDR3 protein: CSTPLWDREGETQYF

J gene: TRBJ2-2
clone size: NA
D gene: TRBD1
CDR3 length: 14
V gene: TRBV15
CDR3 DNA: TGTGCCACCAGCATGACAGGGGGCACCGGGGAGCTGTTTTTT
CDR3 protein: CATSMTGGTGELFF

J gene: TRBJ1-1
clone size: many
D gene: NA
CDR3 length: 14
V gene: TRBV6-1
CDR3 DNA: TGTGCCAGCAGTGACCGTTACATGAACACTGAAGCTTTCTTT
CDR3 protein: CASSDRYMNTEAFF

J gene: TRBJ1-1
clone size: few
D gene: NA
CDR3 length: 18
V gene: TRBV21-1
CDR3 DNA: TGTGCCAGCAGCAAAGGCCTCGGCAGGGGACAGGGGAACACTGAAGCTTTCTTT
CDR3 protein: CASSKGLGRGQGNTEAFF

J gene: TRBJ2-5
clone size: few
D gene: TRBD1
CDR3 length: 16
V gene: TRBV5-1
CDR3 DNA: TGCGCCAGCAGCTTGGCCCCAATCGGCAGGGGGGAGACCCAGTACTTC
CDR3 protein: CASSLAPIGRGETQYF

J gene: TRBJ2-1
clone size: few
D gene: NA
CDR3 length: 12
V gene: TRBV29-1
CDR3 DNA: TGCAGCGCCCGGGGAGGGGGTGGTGAGCAGTTCTTC
CDR3 protein: CSARGGGGEQFF

J gene: TRBJ1-2
clone size: NA
D gene: NA
CDR3 length: 15
V gene: TRBV10-3
CDR3 DNA: TGTGCCATCAGTGTTAGGGGAAACCTTAACTATGGCTACACCTTC
CDR3 protein: CAISVRGNLNYGYTF

J gene: TRBJ2-3
clone size: few
D gene: NA
CDR3 length: 16
V gene: TRBV11-2
CDR3 DNA: TGTGCCAGCAGCTTAGTGCAGGGAACTAGCACAGATACGCAGTATTTT
CDR3 protein: CASSLVQGTSTDTQYF

J gene: TRBJ2-3
clone size: few
D gene: TRBD1
CDR3 length: 16
V gene: TRBV4-2
CDR3 DNA: TGTGCCAGCAGCCACCCCCCGGGACAGGGGATAGATACGCAGTATTTT
CDR3 protein: CASSHPPGQGIDTQYF